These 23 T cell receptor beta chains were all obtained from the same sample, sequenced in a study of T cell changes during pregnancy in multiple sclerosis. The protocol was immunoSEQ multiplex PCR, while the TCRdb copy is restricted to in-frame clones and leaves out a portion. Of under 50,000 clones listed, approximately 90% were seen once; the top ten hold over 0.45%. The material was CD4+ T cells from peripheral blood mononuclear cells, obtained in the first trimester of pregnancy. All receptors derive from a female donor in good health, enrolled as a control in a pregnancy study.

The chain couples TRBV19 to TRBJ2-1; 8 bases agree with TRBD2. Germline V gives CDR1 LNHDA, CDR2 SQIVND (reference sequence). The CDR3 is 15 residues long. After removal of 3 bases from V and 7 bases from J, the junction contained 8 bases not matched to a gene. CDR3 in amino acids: CASSIWRGVRNEQFF. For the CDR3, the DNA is TGTGCCAGTAGTATCTGGCGGGGGGTGAGGAATGAGCAGTTCTTC.

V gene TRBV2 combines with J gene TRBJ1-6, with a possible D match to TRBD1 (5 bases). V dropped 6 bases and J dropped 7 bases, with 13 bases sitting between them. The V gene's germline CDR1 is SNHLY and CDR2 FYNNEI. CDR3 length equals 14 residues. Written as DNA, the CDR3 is TGTGCCAGCAGGACCCGGGGGACCAATTCACCCCTCCACTTT. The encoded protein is CASRTRGTNSPLHF.

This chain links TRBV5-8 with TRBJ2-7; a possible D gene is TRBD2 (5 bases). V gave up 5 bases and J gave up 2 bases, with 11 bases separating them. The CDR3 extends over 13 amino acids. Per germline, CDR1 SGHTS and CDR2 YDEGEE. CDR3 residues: CASRYEGTYEQYF. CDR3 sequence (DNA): TGTGCCAGCAGGTACGAGGGAACCTACGAGCAGTACTTC.

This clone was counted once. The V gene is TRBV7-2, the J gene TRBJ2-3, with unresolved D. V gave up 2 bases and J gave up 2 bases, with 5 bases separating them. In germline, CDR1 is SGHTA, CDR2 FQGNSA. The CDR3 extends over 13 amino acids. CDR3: CASSLSFTDTQYF. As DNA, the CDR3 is TGTGCCAGCAGCTTATCATTCACAGATACGCAGTATTTT.

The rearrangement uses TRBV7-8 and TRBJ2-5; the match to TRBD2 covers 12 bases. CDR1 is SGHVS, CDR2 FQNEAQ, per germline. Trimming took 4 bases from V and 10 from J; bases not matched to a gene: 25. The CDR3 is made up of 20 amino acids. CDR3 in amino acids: CASSSSPLAGGRRRGIGQYF. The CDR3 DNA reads TGTGCCAGCAGCTCATCACCGCTAGCGGGGGGGCGGCGGCGGGGGATCGGCCAGTACTTC. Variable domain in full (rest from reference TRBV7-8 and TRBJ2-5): GAGVSQSPRYKVAKRGQDVALRCDPISGHVSLFWYQQALGQGPEFLTYFQNEAQLDKSGLPSDRFFAERPEGSVSTLKIQRTQQEDSAVYLCASSSSPLAGGRRRGIGQYFGPGTRLLVL.

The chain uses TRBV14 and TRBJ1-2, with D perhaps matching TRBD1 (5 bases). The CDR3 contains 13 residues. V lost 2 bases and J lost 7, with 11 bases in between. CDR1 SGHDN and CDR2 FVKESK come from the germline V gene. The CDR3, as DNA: TGTGCCAGCAGCCAAAGACAGTACTCTGGCTACACCTTC. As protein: CASSQRQYSGYTF.

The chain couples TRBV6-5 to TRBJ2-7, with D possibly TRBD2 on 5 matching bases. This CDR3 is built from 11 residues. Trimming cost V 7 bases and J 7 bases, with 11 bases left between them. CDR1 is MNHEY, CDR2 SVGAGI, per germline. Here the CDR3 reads CASTQRREQYF. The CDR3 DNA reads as TGTGCCAGCACCCAAAGGAGGGAGCAGTACTTC.

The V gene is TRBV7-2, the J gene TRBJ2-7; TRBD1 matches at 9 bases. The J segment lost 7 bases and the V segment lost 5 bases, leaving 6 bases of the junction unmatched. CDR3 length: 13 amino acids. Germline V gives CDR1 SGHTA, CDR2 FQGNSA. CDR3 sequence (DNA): TGTGCCAGCAGCCCACAGGGGGCTGGAGAGCAGTACTTC. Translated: CASSPQGAGEQYF. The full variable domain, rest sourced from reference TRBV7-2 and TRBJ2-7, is GAGVSQSPSNKVTEKGKDVELRCDPISGHTALYWYRQSLGQGLEFLIYFQGNSAPDKSGLPSDRFSAERTGGSVSTLTIQRTQQEDSAVYLCASSPQGAGEQYFGPGTRLTVT.

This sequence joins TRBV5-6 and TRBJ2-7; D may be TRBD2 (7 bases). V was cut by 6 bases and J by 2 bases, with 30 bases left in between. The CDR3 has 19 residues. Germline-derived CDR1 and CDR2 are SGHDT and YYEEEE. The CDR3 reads CASTLSPMTTGGRAYEQYF. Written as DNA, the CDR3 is TGTGCCAGCACCCTAAGCCCGATGACCACGGGGGGCAGGGCCTACGAGCAGTACTTC.

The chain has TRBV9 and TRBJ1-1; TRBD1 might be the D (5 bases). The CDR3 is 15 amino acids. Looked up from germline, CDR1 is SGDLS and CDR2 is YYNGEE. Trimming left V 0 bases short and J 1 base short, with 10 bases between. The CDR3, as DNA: TGTGCCAGCAGCGTAGAAGGTAGGGGGAACACTGAAGCTTTCTTT. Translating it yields CASSVEGRGNTEAFF.

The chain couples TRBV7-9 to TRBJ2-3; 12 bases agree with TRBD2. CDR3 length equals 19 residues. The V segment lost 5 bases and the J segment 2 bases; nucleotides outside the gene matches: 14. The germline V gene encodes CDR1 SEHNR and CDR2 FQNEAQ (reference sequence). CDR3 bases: TGTGCCAGCAGCACCAGCATGCCTACTAGCGGGGGGTACACAGATACGCAGTATTTT. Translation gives CASSTSMPTSGGYTDTQYF.

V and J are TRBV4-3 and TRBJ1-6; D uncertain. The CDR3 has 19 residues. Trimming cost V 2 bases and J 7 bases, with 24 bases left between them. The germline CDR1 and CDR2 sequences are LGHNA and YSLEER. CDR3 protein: CASSQLIPLRGGENSPLHF. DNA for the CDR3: TGCGCCAGCAGCCAACTGATCCCCCTCCGGGGAGGTGAAAATTCACCCCTCCACTTT.

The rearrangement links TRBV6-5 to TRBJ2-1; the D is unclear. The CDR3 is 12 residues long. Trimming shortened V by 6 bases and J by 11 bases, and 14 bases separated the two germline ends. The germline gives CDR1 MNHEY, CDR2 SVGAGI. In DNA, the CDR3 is TGTGCCAGCAGACCTGACCGGAGTAAGCAGTTCTTC. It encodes CASRPDRSKQFF.

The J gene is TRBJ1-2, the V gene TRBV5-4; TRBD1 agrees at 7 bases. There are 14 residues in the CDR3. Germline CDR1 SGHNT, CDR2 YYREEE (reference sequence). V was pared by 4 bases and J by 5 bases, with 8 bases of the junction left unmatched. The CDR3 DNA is TGTGCCAGCAGCACGAGGGGGCTAGAATATGGCTACACCTTC. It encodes CASSTRGLEYGYTF.

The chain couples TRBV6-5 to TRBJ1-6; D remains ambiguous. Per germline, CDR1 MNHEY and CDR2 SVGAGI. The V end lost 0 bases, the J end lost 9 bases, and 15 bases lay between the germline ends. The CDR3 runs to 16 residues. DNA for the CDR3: TGTGCCAGCAGTTACTCGATAGTGGGGAGGACTTCACCCCTCCACTTT. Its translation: CASSYSIVGRTSPLHF.

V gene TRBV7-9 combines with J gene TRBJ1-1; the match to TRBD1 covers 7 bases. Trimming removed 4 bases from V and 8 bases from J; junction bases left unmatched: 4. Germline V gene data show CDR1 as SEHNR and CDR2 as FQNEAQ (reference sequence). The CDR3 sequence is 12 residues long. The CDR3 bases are TGTGCCAGCAGCTCTCCGACAGGGGAAGCTTTCTTT. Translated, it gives CASSSPTGEAFF.

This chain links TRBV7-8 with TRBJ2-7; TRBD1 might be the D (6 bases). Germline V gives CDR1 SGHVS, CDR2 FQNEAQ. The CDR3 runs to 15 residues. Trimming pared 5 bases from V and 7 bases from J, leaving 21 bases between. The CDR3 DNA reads TGTGCCAGCAGCCCACTCAGGGGACGGTCTTGGGAGCAGTACTTC. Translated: CASSPLRGRSWEQYF. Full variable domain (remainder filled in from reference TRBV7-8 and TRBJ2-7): GAGVSQSPRYKVAKRGQDVALRCDPISGHVSLFWYQQALGQGPEFLTYFQNEAQLDKSGLPSDRFFAERPEGSVSTLKIQRTQQEDSAVYLCASSPLRGRSWEQYFGPGTRLTVT.

The CDR3 nucleotides read TGTGCCAGCAGCCGAGGGACAGGGAATCAGCCCCAGCATTTT. This translates into CASSRGTGNQPQHF. The V call is TRBV7-8, the J call TRBJ1-5, with 9 bases matching TRBD1. This CDR3 has 14 residues. V was clipped by 5 bases and J by 4 bases; unmatched bases: 3. Germline CDR1 and CDR2: SGHVS and FQNEAQ.

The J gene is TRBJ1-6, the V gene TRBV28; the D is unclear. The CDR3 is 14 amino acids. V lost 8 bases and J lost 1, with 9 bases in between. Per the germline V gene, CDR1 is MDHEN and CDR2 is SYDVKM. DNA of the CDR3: TGTGCCAGCGCAGGTTTTTCCTATAATTCACCCCTCCACTTT. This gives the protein CASAGFSYNSPLHF.

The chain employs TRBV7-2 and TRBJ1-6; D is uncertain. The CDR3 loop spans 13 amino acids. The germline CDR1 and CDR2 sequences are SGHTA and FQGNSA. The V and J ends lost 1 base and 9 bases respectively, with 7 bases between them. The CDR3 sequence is CASSLGPVSPLHF. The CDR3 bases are TGTGCCAGCAGCTTAGGTCCCGTTTCACCCCTCCACTTT.

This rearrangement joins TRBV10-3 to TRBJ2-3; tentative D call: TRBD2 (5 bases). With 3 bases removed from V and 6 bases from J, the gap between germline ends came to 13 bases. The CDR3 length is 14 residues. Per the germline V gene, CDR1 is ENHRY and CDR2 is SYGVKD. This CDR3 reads CAISDGQEVDTQYF. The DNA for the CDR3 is TGTGCCATCAGTGATGGCCAGGAGGTGGATACGCAGTATTTT.

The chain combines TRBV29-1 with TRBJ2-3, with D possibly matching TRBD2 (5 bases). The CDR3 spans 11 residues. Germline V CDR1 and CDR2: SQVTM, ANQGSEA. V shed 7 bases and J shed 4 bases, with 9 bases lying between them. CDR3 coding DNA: TGCAGCGGGGCACTAGCAGATACGCAGTATTTT. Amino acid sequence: CSGALADTQYF.

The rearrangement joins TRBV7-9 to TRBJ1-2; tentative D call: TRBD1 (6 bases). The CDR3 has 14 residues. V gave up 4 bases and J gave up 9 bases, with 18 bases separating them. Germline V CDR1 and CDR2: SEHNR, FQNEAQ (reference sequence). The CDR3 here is CASSYRDTPRSYTF. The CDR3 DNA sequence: TGTGCCAGCAGCTACCGGGACACTCCCCGCAGCTACACCTTC.